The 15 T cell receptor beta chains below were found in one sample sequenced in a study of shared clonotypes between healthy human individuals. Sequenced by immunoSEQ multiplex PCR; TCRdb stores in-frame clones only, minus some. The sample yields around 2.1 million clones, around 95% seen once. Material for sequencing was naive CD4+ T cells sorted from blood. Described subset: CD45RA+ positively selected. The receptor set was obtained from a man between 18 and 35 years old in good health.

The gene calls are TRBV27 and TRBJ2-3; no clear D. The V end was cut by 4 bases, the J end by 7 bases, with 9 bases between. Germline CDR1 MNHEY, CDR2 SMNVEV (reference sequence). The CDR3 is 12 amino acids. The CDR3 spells CASSSRVNTQYF. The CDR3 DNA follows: TGTGCCAGCAGTTCACGGGTAAATACGCAGTATTTT.

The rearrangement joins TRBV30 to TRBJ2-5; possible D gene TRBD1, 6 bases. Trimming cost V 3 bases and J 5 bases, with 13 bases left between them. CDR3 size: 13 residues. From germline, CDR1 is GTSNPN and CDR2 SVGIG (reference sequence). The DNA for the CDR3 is TGTGCCTGGAGGCAGGGGATAGGGGAGACCCAGTACTTC. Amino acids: CAWRQGIGETQYF.

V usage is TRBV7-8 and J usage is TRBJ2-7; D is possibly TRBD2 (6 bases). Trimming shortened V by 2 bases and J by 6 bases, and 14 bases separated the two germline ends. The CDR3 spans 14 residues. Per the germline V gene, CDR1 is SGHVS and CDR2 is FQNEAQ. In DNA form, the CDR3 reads TGTGCCAGCAGCTTATCGGAGGGTTTCGGCGAGCAGTACTTC. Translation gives CASSLSEGFGEQYF.

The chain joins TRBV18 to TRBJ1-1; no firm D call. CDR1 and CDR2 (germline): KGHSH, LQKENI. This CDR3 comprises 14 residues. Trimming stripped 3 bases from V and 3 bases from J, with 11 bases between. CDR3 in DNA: TGTGCCAGCTCACCGGGATGGGCGCACACTGAAGCTTTCTTT. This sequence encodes CASSPGWAHTEAFF.

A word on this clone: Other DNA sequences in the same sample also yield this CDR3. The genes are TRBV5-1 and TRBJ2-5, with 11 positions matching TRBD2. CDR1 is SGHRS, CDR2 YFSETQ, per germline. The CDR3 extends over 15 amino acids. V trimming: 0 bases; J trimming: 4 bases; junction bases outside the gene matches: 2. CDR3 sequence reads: CASSLGLAGPETQYF. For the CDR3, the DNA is TGCGCCAGCAGCTTGGGACTAGCGGGACCAGAGACCCAGTACTTC.

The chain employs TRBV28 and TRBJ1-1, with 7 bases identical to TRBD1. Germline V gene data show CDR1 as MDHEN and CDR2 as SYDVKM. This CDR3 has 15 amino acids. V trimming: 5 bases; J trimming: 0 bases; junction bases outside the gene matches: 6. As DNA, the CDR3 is TGTGCCAGCAGTCTCCTACAGGGGATGAACACTGAAGCTTTCTTT. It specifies CASSLLQGMNTEAFF.

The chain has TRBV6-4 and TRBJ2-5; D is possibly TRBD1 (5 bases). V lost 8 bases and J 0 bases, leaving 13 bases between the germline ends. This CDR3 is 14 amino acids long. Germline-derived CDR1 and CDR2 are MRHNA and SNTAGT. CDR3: CASPDRQYQETQYF. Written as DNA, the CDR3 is TGTGCCAGCCCCGACAGACAGTACCAAGAGACCCAGTACTTC.

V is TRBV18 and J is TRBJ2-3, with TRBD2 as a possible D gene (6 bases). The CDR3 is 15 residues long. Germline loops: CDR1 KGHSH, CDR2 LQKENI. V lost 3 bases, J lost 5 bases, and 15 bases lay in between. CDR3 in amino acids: CASSPLSGQQDTQYF. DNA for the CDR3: TGTGCCAGCTCACCGCTTAGCGGACAACAAGATACGCAGTATTTT.

The DNA for the CDR3 is TGTGCCAGCAGCCGGACAGGGGAGATCTACGAGCAGTACTTC. Translation: CASSRTGEIYEQYF. The chain employs TRBV5-4 and TRBJ2-7, with 9 bases that match TRBD1. V shed 4 bases and J 3 bases; nucleotides not matched to a gene: 5. Germline-derived CDR1 and CDR2 are SGHNT and YYREEE (reference sequence). CDR3 length: 14 residues.

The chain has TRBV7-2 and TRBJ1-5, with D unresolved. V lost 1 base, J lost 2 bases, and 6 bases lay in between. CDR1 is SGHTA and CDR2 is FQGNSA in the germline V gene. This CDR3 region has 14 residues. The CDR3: CASSLGLGNQPQHF. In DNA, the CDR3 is TGTGCCAGCAGCTTAGGGTTAGGCAATCAGCCCCAGCATTTT.

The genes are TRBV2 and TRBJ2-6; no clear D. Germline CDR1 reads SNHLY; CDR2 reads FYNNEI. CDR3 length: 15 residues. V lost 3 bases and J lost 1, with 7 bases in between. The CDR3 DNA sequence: TGTGCCAGCAGTGATGGTCAGTCTGGGGCCAACGTCCTGACTTTC. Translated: CASSDGQSGANVLTF.

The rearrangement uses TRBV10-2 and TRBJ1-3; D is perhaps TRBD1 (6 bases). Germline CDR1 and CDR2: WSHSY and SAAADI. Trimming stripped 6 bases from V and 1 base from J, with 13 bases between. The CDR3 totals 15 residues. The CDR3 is CASRSTGLSGNTIYF. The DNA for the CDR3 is TGCGCCAGCAGATCTACAGGGTTGTCTGGAAACACCATATATTTT.

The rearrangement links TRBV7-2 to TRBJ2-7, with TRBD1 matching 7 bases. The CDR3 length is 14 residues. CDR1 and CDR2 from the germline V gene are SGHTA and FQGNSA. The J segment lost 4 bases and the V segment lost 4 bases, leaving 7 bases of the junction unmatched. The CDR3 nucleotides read TGTGCCAGCAGCTACAGACAGGGAGTTTACGAGCAGTACTTC. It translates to CASSYRQGVYEQYF.

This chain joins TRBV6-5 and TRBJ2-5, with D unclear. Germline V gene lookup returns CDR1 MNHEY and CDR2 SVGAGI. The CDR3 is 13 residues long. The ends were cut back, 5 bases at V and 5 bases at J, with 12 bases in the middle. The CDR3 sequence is CASSLESGETQYF. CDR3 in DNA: TGTGCCAGCAGTCTCGAAAGTGGGGAGACCCAGTACTTC.

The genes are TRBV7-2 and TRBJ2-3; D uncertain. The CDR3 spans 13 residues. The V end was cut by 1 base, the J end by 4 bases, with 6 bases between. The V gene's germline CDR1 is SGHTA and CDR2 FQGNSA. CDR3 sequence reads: CASSLVGSDTQYF. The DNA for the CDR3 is TGTGCCAGCAGCTTAGTGGGGTCAGATACGCAGTATTTT.